This T cell receptor (beta chain) was identified during a study of molecular identifiers for immune sequencing clone quantification. Study summary: In replicates, RNA from about 20,000 or 100,000 naive CD8 cells was split five ways, four sequenced.

This CDR3 is built from 16 residues. Germline CDR1 reads SGHDN; CDR2 reads FVKESK. Researchers sorted naive CD8 T cells as cells that were CD8+CD4-CCR7+CD45RA+. For this clonotype: Antigen: not known. This may be a read error: a much more frequent sequence differs by one nucleotide.

Findings and caveats of the study: Identical TCR molecules that share a barcode could lead to an underestimation of highly expanded clone sizes.

Making the bulk TCR libraries relied on previously described methods and listed TCR primers. TCRdb re-called the PCR reads through MiXCR, storing one row per CDR3 protein. The sample consists of hundreds of thousands of distinct CDR3 sequences, about 25% of them appearing once. The chain has TRBV14 and TRBJ2-7; 9 bases agree with TRBD1. The sequence was obtained from a human donor in good health. Some libraries in this study had Jurkat cell RNA spiked in. The specimen sequenced was naive CD8+ T cells from blood, with Jurkat cell RNA spiked in. Subset of the sample: FACS-sorted CD8+CD4-CCR7+CD45RA+ naive T cells. CDR3 nucleotides: TGTGCCAGCAGCCAAGTACAGGGGGCTAAGGCCGACGAGCGGTACTTC. Translating gives CASSQVQGAKADERYF.